The 23 T cell receptor beta chains reported below all come from one sample, sequenced in a study of cytomegalovirus exposure and HLA in healthy donors. PCR involved 60 Vbeta and 13 Jbeta primers. TCRdb keeps only in-frame clones here, not all; method: immunoSEQ multiplex PCR. Of roughly 93,000 clones listed, about 80% are singletons. The sequencing sample was made of PBMCs. Receptor source: a man between 18 and 35 years old in good health and CMV-seropositive.

The V and J genes are TRBV9 and TRBJ2-7, with D perhaps matching TRBD1 (5 bases). The CDR3 is 14 residues long. CDR1 and CDR2 from the germline V gene are SGDLS and YYNGEE. V shed 0 bases and J shed 3 bases, with 10 bases lying between them. This chain's CDR3 is CASSVATGSYEQYF. Written as DNA, the CDR3 is TGTGCCAGCAGCGTAGCCACAGGCAGCTACGAGCAGTACTTC.

This clone has just a few counts. The V call is TRBV4-2, the J call TRBJ2-5; TRBD2 is a possible D gene (5 bases). Deletions cut 1 base from V and 2 bases from J, with 23 bases between. The germline V gene encodes CDR1 LGHNA and CDR2 YNFKEQ. This CDR3 is built from 19 residues. CDR3 amino acids: CASSQARSVMSGGQETQYF. The CDR3 DNA reads as TGTGCCAGCAGCCAAGCTCGGTCTGTGATGTCAGGAGGACAAGAGACCCAGTACTTC.

J is TRBJ1-4 and V is TRBV5-1; TRBD1 aligns across 9 bases. V lost 0 bases and J lost 7; bases outside the gene matches: 4. CDR1 and CDR2 (germline): SGHRS, YFSETQ. The CDR3 is 15 amino acids. CDR3 protein: CASSLDGQGSEKLFF. The DNA of the CDR3 is TGCGCCAGCAGCTTGGATGGACAGGGGAGTGAAAAACTGTTTTTT.

J is TRBJ2-1 and V is TRBV6-1, with TRBD1 identical over 10 bases. V was clipped by 6 bases and J by 8 bases; unmatched bases: 10. This CDR3 is 15 amino acids long. Germline V gene sequence: CDR1 MNHNS, CDR2 SASEGT. The CDR3 is CASRVGQGFGYEQFF. Here the CDR3 DNA reads TGTGCCAGCAGGGTGGGACAGGGGTTTGGGTATGAGCAGTTCTTC.

The chain combines TRBV6-6 with TRBJ2-6; D ambiguous. V dropped 7 bases and J dropped 1 base, with 8 bases sitting between them. The V gene's germline CDR1 is MNHNY and CDR2 SVGAGI (reference sequence). This CDR3 comprises 14 residues. The CDR3 here is CASTFQSGANVLTF. The CDR3 DNA is TGTGCCAGCACTTTTCAGTCTGGGGCCAACGTCCTGACTTTC.

This clone came up once. V gene TRBV6-1 combines with J gene TRBJ2-7; 7 bases agree with TRBD1. J was trimmed by 3 bases and V by 6 bases; bases with no gene match: 8. The length of the CDR3 is 14 residues. CDR1 is MNHNS, CDR2 SASEGT, per germline. CDR3 DNA sequence: TGTGCCAGCAGCAGCCGGGACAGCTTCTACGAGCAGTACTTC. Protein sequence: CASSSRDSFYEQYF.

The J gene is TRBJ2-1, the V gene TRBV7-2; no clear D gene. The CDR3 totals 15 residues. V lost 6 bases and J 0 bases, leaving 12 bases between the germline ends. The germline V gene encodes CDR1 SGHTA and CDR2 FQGNSA. This CDR3 is CASSRVARSYNEQFF. CDR3 nucleotides: TGTGCCAGCAGTCGTGTAGCTCGCTCCTACAATGAGCAGTTCTTC. The entire variable domain, with the rest obtained from reference TRBV7-2 and TRBJ2-1, is as follows: GAGVSQSPSNKVTEKGKDVELRCDPISGHTALYWYRQSLGQGLEFLIYFQGNSAPDKSGLPSDRFSAERTGGSVSTLTIQRTQQEDSAVYLCASSRVARSYNEQFFGPGTRLTVL.

The sample holds one count of this clone. This rearrangement joins TRBV5-1 to TRBJ1-4, with TRBD1 matching 8 bases. The CDR3 extends over 16 amino acids. Germline-derived CDR1 and CDR2 are SGHRS and YFSETQ. Trimming took 7 bases from V and 0 from J; bases not matched to a gene: 8. The CDR3 DNA reads TGCGCCAGCGGACAGGGCCTGTTAGCAACTAATGAAAAACTGTTTTTT. Protein: CASGQGLLATNEKLFF.

The chain joins TRBV6-6 to TRBJ2-1; 11 positions agree with TRBD1. Germline loops: CDR1 MNHNY, CDR2 SVGAGI (reference sequence). The J segment lost 5 bases and the V segment lost 10 bases, leaving 10 bases of the junction unmatched. The CDR3 contains 15 residues. This CDR3 is CATTTGQGAHNEQFF. The DNA for the CDR3 is TGTGCCACTACCACCGGACAGGGGGCCCACAATGAGCAGTTCTTC.

The chain has TRBV11-2 and TRBJ2-7, with 8 nucleotides matching TRBD2. Trimming took 3 bases from V and 2 from J; bases not matched to a gene: 3. Germline loops: CDR1 SGHAT, CDR2 FQNNGV. There are 14 residues in the CDR3. The CDR3 nucleotides read TGTGCCAGCAGCTTCGAGCGGGGGACCTACGAGCAGTACTTC. Translated: CASSFERGTYEQYF.

The V and J genes are TRBV5-6 and TRBJ2-3; tentatively, D is TRBD1 (6 bases). The length of the CDR3 is 14 residues. Between the trimmed V and J ends, which lost 3 bases and 1 base, there was a span of 9 bases. Germline V CDR1 and CDR2: SGHDT, YYEEEE. The CDR3 DNA reads TGTGCCAGCAGCTGGGACAAAGGCACAGATACGCAGTATTTT. This sequence encodes CASSWDKGTDTQYF.

This clone was detected once. This chain connects TRBV7-9 to TRBJ1-4; 9 positions match TRBD1. Germline CDR1 SEHNR, CDR2 FQNEAQ (reference sequence). The CDR3 totals 16 residues. The V segment lost 2 bases and the J segment 5 bases; nucleotides outside the gene matches: 6. CDR3 bases: TGTGCCAGCAGCTTAAAACCCGGGACAGGGAATGAAAAACTGTTTTTT. Its protein is CASSLKPGTGNEKLFF. Complete variable domain (other parts from reference TRBV7-9 and TRBJ1-4): DTGVSQNPRHKITKRGQNVTFRCDPISEHNRLYWYRQTLGQGPEFLTYFQNEAQLEKSRLLSDRFSAERPKGSFSTLEIQRTEQGDSAMYLCASSLKPGTGNEKLFFGSGTQLSVL.

The rearrangement links TRBV9 to TRBJ2-5, with 9 bases matching TRBD2. V trimming: 5 bases; J trimming: 2 bases; junction bases outside the gene matches: 7. The CDR3 is 15 residues long. CDR1 is SGDLS, CDR2 YYNGEE, per germline. The CDR3 bases are TGTGCCAGCAGTCAAGGGACTAGCCGTCAAGAGACCCAGTACTTC. Translation gives CASSQGTSRQETQYF.

V usage is TRBV6-1 and J usage is TRBJ1-1; D unresolved. Deletions cut 7 bases from V and 10 bases from J, with 22 bases between. The CDR3 is 14 amino acids. The germline V gene has CDR1 MNHNS and CDR2 SASEGT. The CDR3 DNA sequence: TGTGCCAGCATCAGCAGGCCAGACCACGCTGGAGCTTTCTTT. It codes for CASISRPDHAGAFF.

The sample holds one count of this clone. The rearrangement uses TRBV27 and TRBJ2-1; the match to TRBD2 covers 7 bases. The CDR3 sequence is 14 residues long. J was trimmed by 2 bases and V by 11 bases; bases with no gene match: 9. Germline V lookup: CDR1 MNHEY, CDR2 SMNVEV (reference sequence). CDR3 nucleotide sequence: TGTGCCGCCGCTGGGGGGGGAACCTACAATGAGCAGTTCTTC. The encoded protein is CAAAGGGTYNEQFF.

This clone was found a few times. The chain joins TRBV29-1 to TRBJ1-1, with unresolved D. The CDR3 covers 10 residues. Germline V gene lookup returns CDR1 SQVTM and CDR2 ANQGSEA. V was trimmed by 5 bases and J by 5 bases, leaving 6 bases between them. The CDR3 reads CSVYKTEAFF. CDR3 DNA: TGCAGCGTTTACAAAACTGAAGCTTTCTTT.

V usage is TRBV2 and J usage is TRBJ2-3; tentative D call: TRBD2 (7 bases). With 3 bases removed from V and 0 bases from J, the gap between germline ends came to 13 bases. The CDR3 is made up of 16 amino acids. Germline V lookup: CDR1 SNHLY, CDR2 FYNNEI. The CDR3 DNA reads as TGTGCCAGCAGTGATGGGGGGGCCAGGAGCACAGATACGCAGTATTTT. Protein sequence: CASSDGGARSTDTQYF.

The chain uses TRBV5-1 and TRBJ2-1; TRBD2 matches at 13 bases. The CDR3 consists of 15 residues. Germline CDR1 is SGHRS and CDR2 is YFSETQ. Germline trimming cut 1 base from V and 8 bases from J; bases unmatched to any gene: 3. The CDR3: CASSLTSGGAYEQFF. The CDR3 DNA sequence: TGCGCCAGCAGCTTGACTAGCGGGGGGGCCTATGAGCAGTTCTTC.

The chain combines TRBV2 with TRBJ1-4, with 10 bases that match TRBD1. Germline lookup yields CDR1 SNHLY and CDR2 FYNNEI. This CDR3 contains 14 residues. Losses at the gene ends were 3 bases for V and 10 bases for J; bases not matched to a gene: 5. In DNA form, the CDR3 reads TGTGCCAGCAGTGAGGACAGGGGGAGTGGAAAACTGTTTTTT. The encoded protein is CASSEDRGSGKLFF.

This clone was seen more than once but under ten times. The rearrangement links TRBV6-5 to TRBJ2-3; 8 nucleotides agree with TRBD2. Germline lookup yields CDR1 MNHEY and CDR2 SVGAGI. The CDR3 contains 16 residues. Trimming at V came to 0 bases and at J to 3 bases, leaving 5 bases not matched to a gene. The chain's CDR3 is CASSYSLLAGTDTQYF. The CDR3 DNA reads TGTGCCAGCAGTTACTCGTTGTTAGCGGGGACAGATACGCAGTATTTT.

The rearrangement joins TRBV19 to TRBJ2-7, with 7 bases that match TRBD2. The J segment lost 7 bases and the V segment lost 3 bases, leaving 9 bases of the junction unmatched. Germline CDR1 reads LNHDA; CDR2 reads SQIVND (reference sequence). The CDR3 has 14 residues. CDR3 residues: CASSMMGRAGEQYF. The CDR3 DNA sequence: TGTGCCAGTAGTATGATGGGGCGAGCGGGGGAGCAGTACTTC.

This chain connects TRBV28 to TRBJ2-1; 11 bases fit TRBD2. V lost 6 bases to trimming and J lost 8 bases; unmatched junction nucleotides: 9. This CDR3 spans 15 amino acids. Germline CDR1 is MDHEN and CDR2 is SYDVKM. CDR3 coding DNA: TGTGCCAGCAGACGTAGCGGGGGGGGGTACCATGAGCAGTTCTTC. Protein: CASRRSGGGYHEQFF.

The chain uses TRBV19 and TRBJ2-3; D is undetermined. The length of the CDR3 is 13 residues. The germline gives CDR1 LNHDA, CDR2 SQIVND (reference sequence). Trimming removed 5 bases at V and 4 bases at J, with 10 bases between. The CDR3 region has the DNA TGTGCCAGTAGTTTCACTACCTCAGATACGCAGTATTTT. Translating it yields CASSFTTSDTQYF. Using reference TRBV19 and TRBJ2-3 for the parts outside the CDR3, the full variable domain is DGGITQSPKYLFRKEGQNVTLSCEQNLNHDAMYWYRQDPGQGLRLIYYSQIVNDFQKGDIAEGYSVSREKKESFPLTVTSAQKNPTAFYLCASSFTTSDTQYFGPGTRLTVL.